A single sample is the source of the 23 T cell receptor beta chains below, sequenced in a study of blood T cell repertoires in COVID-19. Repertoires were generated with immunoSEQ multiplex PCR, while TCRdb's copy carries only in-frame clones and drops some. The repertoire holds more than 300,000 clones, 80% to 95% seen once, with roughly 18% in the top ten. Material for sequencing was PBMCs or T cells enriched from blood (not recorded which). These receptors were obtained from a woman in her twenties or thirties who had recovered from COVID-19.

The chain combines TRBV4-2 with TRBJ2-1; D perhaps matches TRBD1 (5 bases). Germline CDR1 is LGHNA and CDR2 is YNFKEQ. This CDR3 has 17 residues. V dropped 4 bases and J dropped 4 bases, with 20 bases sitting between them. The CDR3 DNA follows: TGTGCCAGCAGCCGAATATCCGGACAAGGTAGTTACAATGAGCAGTTCTTC. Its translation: CASSRISGQGSYNEQFF.

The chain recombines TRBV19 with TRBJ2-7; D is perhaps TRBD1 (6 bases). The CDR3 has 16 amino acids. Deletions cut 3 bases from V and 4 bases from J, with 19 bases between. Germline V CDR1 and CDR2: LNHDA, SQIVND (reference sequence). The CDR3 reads CASSIYGGQPRYEQYF. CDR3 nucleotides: TGTGCCAGTAGTATTTATGGAGGACAGCCCCGTTACGAGCAGTACTTC. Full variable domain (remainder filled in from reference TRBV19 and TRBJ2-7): DGGITQSPKYLFRKEGQNVTLSCEQNLNHDAMYWYRQDPGQGLRLIYYSQIVNDFQKGDIAEGYSVSREKKESFPLTVTSAQKNPTAFYLCASSIYGGQPRYEQYFGPGTRLTVT.

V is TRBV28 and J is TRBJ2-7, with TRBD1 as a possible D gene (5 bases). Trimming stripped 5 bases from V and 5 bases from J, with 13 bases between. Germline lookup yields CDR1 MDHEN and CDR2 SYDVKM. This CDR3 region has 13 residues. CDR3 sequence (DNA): TGTGCCAGCAGTCCCAGGGTCAGGGACGAGCAGTACTTC. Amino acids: CASSPRVRDEQYF.

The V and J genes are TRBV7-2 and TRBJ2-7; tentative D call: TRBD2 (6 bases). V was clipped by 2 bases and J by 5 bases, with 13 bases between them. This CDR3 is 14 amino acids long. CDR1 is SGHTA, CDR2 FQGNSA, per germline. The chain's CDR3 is CASSLKVAGNEQYF. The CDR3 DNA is TGTGCCAGCAGCTTAAAAGTTGCGGGGAACGAGCAGTACTTC.

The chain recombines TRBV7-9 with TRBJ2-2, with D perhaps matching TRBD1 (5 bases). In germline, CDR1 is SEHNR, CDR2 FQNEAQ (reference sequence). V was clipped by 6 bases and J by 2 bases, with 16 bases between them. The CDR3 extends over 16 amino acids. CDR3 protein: CASRLQGRLNTGELFF. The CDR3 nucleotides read TGTGCCAGCAGACTTCAGGGAAGGCTTAACACCGGGGAGCTGTTTTTT.

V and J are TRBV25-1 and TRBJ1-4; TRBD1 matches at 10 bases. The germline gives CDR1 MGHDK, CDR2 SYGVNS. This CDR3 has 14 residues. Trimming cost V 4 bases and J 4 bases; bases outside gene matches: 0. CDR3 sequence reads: CASSGTGGNEKLFF. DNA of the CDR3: TGTGCCAGCAGTGGGACAGGGGGTAATGAAAAACTGTTTTTT.

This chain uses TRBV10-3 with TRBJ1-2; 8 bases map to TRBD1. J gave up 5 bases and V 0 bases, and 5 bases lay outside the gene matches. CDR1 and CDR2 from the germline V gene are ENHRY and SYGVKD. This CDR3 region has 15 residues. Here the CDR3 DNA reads TGTGCCATCAGTGAGTCTACGGACAGGGTGTATGGCTACACCTTC. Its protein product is CAISESTDRVYGYTF.

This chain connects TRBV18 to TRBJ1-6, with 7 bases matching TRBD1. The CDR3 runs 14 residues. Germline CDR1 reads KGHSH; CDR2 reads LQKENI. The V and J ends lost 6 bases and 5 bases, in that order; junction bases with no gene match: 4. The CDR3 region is CASSLGQDNSPLHF. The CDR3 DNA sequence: TGTGCCAGCTCCCTTGGACAGGATAATTCACCCCTCCACTTT. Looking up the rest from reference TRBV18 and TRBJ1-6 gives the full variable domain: NAGVMQNPRHLVRRRGQEARLRCSPMKGHSHVYWYRQLPEEGLKFMVYLQKENIIDESGMPKERFSAEFPKEGPSILRIQQVVRGDSAAYFCASSLGQDNSPLHFGNGTRLTVT.

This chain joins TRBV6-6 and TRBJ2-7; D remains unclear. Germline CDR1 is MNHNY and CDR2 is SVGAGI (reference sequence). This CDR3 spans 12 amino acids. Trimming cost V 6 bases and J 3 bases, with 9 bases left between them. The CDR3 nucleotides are TGTGCCAGCAGCAAACACTACTACGAGCAGTACTTC. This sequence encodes CASSKHYYEQYF.

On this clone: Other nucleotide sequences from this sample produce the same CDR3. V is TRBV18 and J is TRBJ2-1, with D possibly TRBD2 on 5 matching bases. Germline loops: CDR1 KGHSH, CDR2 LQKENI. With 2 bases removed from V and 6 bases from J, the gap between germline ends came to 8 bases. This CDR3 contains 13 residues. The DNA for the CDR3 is TGTGCCAGCTCACCATTAGGAGGCAATGAGCAGTTCTTC. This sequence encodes CASSPLGGNEQFF.

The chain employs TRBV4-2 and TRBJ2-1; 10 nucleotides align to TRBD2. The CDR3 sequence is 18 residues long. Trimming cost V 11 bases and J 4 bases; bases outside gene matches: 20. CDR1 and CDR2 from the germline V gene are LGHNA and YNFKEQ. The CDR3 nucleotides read TGTGCCGCGAAGAGAGCAGGAGGGTTAGCGGGGGGATACAATGAGCAGTTCTTC. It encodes CAAKRAGGLAGGYNEQFF.

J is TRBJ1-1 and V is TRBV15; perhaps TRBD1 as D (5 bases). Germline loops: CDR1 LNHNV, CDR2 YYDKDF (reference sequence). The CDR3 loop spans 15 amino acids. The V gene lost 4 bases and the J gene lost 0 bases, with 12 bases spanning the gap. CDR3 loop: CATSTRQLLNTEAFF. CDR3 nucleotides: TGTGCCACCAGCACCAGACAGCTCTTGAACACTGAAGCTTTCTTT.

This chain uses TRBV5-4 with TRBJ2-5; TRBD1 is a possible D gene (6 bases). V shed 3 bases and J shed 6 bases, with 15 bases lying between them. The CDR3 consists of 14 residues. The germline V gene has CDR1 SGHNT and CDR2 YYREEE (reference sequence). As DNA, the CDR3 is TGTGCCAGCAGCTCCCCGACAGGATTGAAGACCCAGTACTTC. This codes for CASSSPTGLKTQYF.

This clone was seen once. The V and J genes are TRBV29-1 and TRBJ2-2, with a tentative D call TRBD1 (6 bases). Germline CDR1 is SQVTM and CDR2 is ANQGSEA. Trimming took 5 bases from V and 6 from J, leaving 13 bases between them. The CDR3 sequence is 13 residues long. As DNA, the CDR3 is TGCAGCGTTTTACAGGGTCAAGCCGGGGAGCTGTTTTTT. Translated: CSVLQGQAGELFF.

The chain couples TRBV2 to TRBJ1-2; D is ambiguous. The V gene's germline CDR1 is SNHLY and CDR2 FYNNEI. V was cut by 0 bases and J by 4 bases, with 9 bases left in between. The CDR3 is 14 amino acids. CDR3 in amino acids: CASSEAQASYGYTF. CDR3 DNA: TGTGCCAGCAGTGAAGCGCAGGCATCCTATGGCTACACCTTC.

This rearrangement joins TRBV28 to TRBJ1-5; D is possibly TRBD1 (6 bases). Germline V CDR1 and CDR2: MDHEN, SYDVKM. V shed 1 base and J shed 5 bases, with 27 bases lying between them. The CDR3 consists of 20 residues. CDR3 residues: CASSLLWLGRGYGVYQPQHF. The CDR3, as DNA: TGTGCCAGCAGTTTATTATGGTTGGGCAGGGGCTATGGAGTATATCAGCCCCAGCATTTT.

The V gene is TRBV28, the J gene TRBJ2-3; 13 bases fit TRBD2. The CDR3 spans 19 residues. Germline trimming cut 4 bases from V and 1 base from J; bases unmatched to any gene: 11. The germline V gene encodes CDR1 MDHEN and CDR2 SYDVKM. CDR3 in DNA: TGTGCCAGCAGTTCTCACGGACTAGCGGGAGACTCAGGCACAGATACGCAGTATTTT. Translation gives CASSSHGLAGDSGTDTQYF.

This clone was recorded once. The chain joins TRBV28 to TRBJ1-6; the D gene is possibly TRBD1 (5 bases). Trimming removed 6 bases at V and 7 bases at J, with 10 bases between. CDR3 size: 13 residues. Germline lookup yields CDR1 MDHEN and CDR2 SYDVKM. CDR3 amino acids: CASRPAGNSPLHF. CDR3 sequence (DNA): TGTGCCAGCAGACCCGCAGGGAATTCACCCCTCCACTTT.

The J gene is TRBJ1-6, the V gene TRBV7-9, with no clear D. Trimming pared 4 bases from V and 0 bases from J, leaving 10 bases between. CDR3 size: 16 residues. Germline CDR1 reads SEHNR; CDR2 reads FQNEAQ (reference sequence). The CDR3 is CASSSNRSSYNSPLHF. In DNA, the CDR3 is TGTGCCAGCAGCTCCAACCGTAGCTCCTATAATTCACCCCTCCACTTT.

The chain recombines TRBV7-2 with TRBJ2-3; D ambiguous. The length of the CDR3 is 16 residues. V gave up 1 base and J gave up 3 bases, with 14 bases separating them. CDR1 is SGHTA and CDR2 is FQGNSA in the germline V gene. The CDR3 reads CASSLGARRITDTQYF. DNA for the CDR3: TGTGCCAGCAGCTTAGGGGCCCGAAGGATTACAGATACGCAGTATTTT.

CDR3 in amino acids: CASSIARADTQYF. The CDR3 DNA is TGTGCCAGTAGTATAGCCAGGGCAGATACGCAGTATTTT. The V call is TRBV19, the J call TRBJ2-3, with D maybe TRBD1 (5 bases). Trimming removed 1 base from V and 4 bases from J, with 6 bases in between. There are 13 residues in the CDR3. Germline CDR1 reads LNHDA; CDR2 reads SQIVND (reference sequence).

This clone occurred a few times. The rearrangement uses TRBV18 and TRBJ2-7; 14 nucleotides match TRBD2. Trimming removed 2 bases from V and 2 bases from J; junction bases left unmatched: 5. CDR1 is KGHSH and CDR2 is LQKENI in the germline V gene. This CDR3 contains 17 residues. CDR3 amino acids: CASSPKLTSGRAYEQYF. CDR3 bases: TGTGCCAGCTCACCAAAACTGACTAGCGGGAGGGCCTACGAGCAGTACTTC. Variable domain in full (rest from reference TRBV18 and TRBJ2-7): NAGVMQNPRHLVRRRGQEARLRCSPMKGHSHVYWYRQLPEEGLKFMVYLQKENIIDESGMPKERFSAEFPKEGPSILRIQQVVRGDSAAYFCASSPKLTSGRAYEQYFGPGTRLTVT.

The CDR3 protein is CASSLRQDEAFF. For the CDR3, the DNA is TGTGCCAGCAGTCTGAGACAGGATGAAGCTTTCTTT. The chain carries TRBV28 and TRBJ1-1, with a possible D match to TRBD1 (6 bases). V was pared by 5 bases and J by 7 bases, with 11 bases between. In germline, CDR1 is MDHEN, CDR2 SYDVKM. The CDR3 consists of 12 residues.